Below, 14 T cell receptor beta chains from the same sample are listed, as sequenced in a study of T cell changes during pregnancy in multiple sclerosis. Sequencing was performed with immunoSEQ multiplex PCR; in TCRdb, only in-frame clones are kept and a portion is missing. The sample yields around 77,000 clones, over 85% seen once. This material consisted of peripheral blood, taken in the third trimester of pregnancy. The receptor set was obtained from a female donor with multiple sclerosis, enrolled in a pregnancy study.

V usage is TRBV2 and J usage is TRBJ2-5, with TRBD2 as a possible D gene (6 bases). Trimming removed 6 bases from V and 3 bases from J, with 11 bases in between. CDR1 is SNHLY and CDR2 is FYNNEI in the germline V gene. CDR3 length: 13 residues. CDR3: CASRGLAKETQYF. The CDR3 DNA is TGTGCCAGCAGGGGGCTAGCGAAAGAGACCCAGTACTTC.

The chain recombines TRBV4-2 with TRBJ2-5; TRBD2 aligns across 10 bases. Trimming removed 4 bases from V and 3 bases from J; junction bases left unmatched: 2. This CDR3 region has 14 residues. Per the germline V gene, CDR1 is LGHNA and CDR2 is YNFKEQ. The CDR3 spells CASSLGTSEETQYF. The CDR3 nucleotides read TGTGCCAGCAGCCTTGGGACTAGCGAAGAGACCCAGTACTTC.

This clone was seen just once. The J gene is TRBJ2-7, the V gene TRBV10-1; D possibly corresponds to TRBD1 (6 bases). Germline V gene data show CDR1 as WNHNN and CDR2 as SYGVQD (reference sequence). Trimming pared 2 bases from V and 7 bases from J, leaving 12 bases between. The CDR3 contains 13 residues. The CDR3 DNA reads as TGCGCCAGCAGTGAGAACAGGGTACAGGAGCAGTACTTC. Residues: CASSENRVQEQYF.

This clone was counted a single time. The chain recombines TRBV4-1 with TRBJ2-5; possible D gene TRBD1, 5 bases. This CDR3 contains 15 residues. The germline V gene has CDR1 MGHRA and CDR2 YSYEKL. V shed 0 bases and J shed 4 bases, with 12 bases lying between them. The CDR3 reads CASSQDRAVGETQYF. In DNA form, the CDR3 reads TGCGCCAGCAGCCAAGACAGGGCGGTTGGAGAGACCCAGTACTTC.

The chain combines TRBV6-1 with TRBJ2-3, with 8 bases that match TRBD2. V lost 3 bases and J lost 0; bases outside the gene matches: 2. The CDR3 totals 15 residues. Germline lookup yields CDR1 MNHNS and CDR2 SASEGT. DNA of the CDR3: TGTGCCAGCAGTGAGGCTAGCGGGAGCACAGATACGCAGTATTTT. It codes for CASSEASGSTDTQYF.

This clone has a single count. The chain combines TRBV27 with TRBJ1-3, with D possibly matching TRBD1 (5 bases). The length of the CDR3 is 13 residues. The V end lost 8 bases, the J end lost 9 bases, and 17 bases lay between the germline ends. CDR1 is MNHEY, CDR2 SMNVEV, per germline (reference sequence). CDR3: CASHDHGGGTIYF. CDR3 in DNA: TGTGCCAGCCACGACCACGGGGGGGGCACCATATATTTT.

The V gene is TRBV9, the J gene TRBJ1-3; 8 bases line up with TRBD1. This CDR3 has 14 amino acids. CDR1 is SGDLS, CDR2 YYNGEE, per germline. V lost 8 bases, J lost 0 bases, and 4 bases stayed unmatched. CDR3 in DNA: TGTGCCAGTGACAGGGGTTTCTCTGGAAACACCATATATTTT. It specifies CASDRGFSGNTIYF. The entire variable domain, with the rest obtained from reference TRBV9 and TRBJ1-3, is as follows: DSGVTQTPKHLITATGQRVTLRCSPRSGDLSVYWYQQSLDQGLQFLIQYYNGEERAKGNILERFSAQQFPDLHSELNLSSLELGDSALYFCASDRGFSGNTIYFGEGSWLTVV.

The chain is built from TRBV5-5 and TRBJ2-1, with a tentative D call TRBD2 (6 bases). The germline V gene encodes CDR1 SGHKS and CDR2 YYEKEE (reference sequence). V dropped 4 bases and J dropped 3 bases, with 20 bases sitting between them. This CDR3 has 17 residues. For the CDR3, the DNA is TGTGCCAGCAGCCAAGGGGACTCTGACGTACGCTACAATGAGCAGTTCTTC. Translated, it gives CASSQGDSDVRYNEQFF.

The chain is built from TRBV27 and TRBJ2-7, with 7 bases identical to TRBD1. The CDR3 has 15 amino acids. CDR1 MNHEY and CDR2 SMNVEV come from the germline V gene (reference sequence). Germline trimming cut 5 bases from V and 3 bases from J; bases unmatched to any gene: 10. CDR3: CASSKPGTVSYEQYF. CDR3 coding DNA: TGTGCCAGCAGTAAGCCAGGGACAGTGAGCTACGAGCAGTACTTC.

This chain uses TRBV12-5 with TRBJ2-7, with a weak D call TRBD2 (7 bases). Trimming stripped 7 bases from V and 5 bases from J, with 12 bases between. Germline-derived CDR1 and CDR2 are LGHNT and FRNRAP. The CDR3 is made up of 12 amino acids. Here the CDR3 DNA reads TGTGCTAGTGCGGGGGGCAGGAACGAGCAGTACTTC. It specifies CASAGGRNEQYF. Full variable domain (remainder filled in from reference TRBV12-5 and TRBJ2-7): DARVTQTPRHKVTEMGQEVTMRCQPILGHNTVFWYRQTMMQGLELLAYFRNRAPLDDSGMPKDRFSAEMPDATLATLKIQPSEPRDSAVYFCASAGGRNEQYFGPGTRLTVT.

The V gene is TRBV5-6, the J gene TRBJ2-3; 9 bases line up with TRBD2. Losses at the gene ends were 0 bases for V and 6 bases for J; bases not matched to a gene: 8. The V gene's germline CDR1 is SGHDT and CDR2 YYEEEE. The CDR3 spans 16 residues. The CDR3 DNA reads as TGTGCCAGCAGCTTGGCCCTTAGCGGGAGAGCTGATACGCAGTATTTT. It specifies CASSLALSGRADTQYF.

This chain connects TRBV6-4 to TRBJ2-1, with 10 bases fitting TRBD1. CDR1 and CDR2 (germline): MRHNA, SNTAGT. CDR3 length: 14 amino acids. The ends lost 6 bases at V and 7 bases at J; junction bases unmatched: 6. The CDR3 DNA follows: TGTGCCAGCAGACCGGGACAGGGGTTTAATGAGCAGTTCTTC. It encodes CASRPGQGFNEQFF.

The chain links TRBV25-1 to TRBJ2-7; perhaps TRBD2 as D (6 bases). CDR3 length equals 16 residues. V was pared by 2 bases and J by 2 bases, with 16 bases between. The V gene's germline CDR1 is MGHDK and CDR2 SYGVNS. In nucleotides, the CDR3 is TGTGCCAGCAGTGAACGCGGGACGCCGCACGCCTACGAGCAGTACTTC. This translates into CASSERGTPHAYEQYF.

CDR3: CSATPGAPYEQYF. CDR3 sequence (DNA): TGCAGCGCAACCCCAGGGGCCCCCTACGAGCAGTACTTC. V and J are TRBV29-1 and TRBJ2-5; D may be TRBD1 (6 bases). With the DNA end fitting TRBJ2-7 better, the J assignment may be wrong. CDR1 SQVTM and CDR2 ANQGSEA come from the germline V gene. The CDR3 contains 13 residues.